The 22 T cell receptor beta chains presented below share a single source sample, sequenced in a study of blood T cell repertoires in COVID-19. The assay was immunoSEQ multiplex PCR, and TCRdb's table has in-frame clones only and misses some. The repertoire holds 100,000 to 150,000 clones, with around 86% as singletons. Material for sequencing was peripheral blood. The receptors were sampled from a man older than 75 with active or convalescent COVID-19.

This chain connects TRBV6-5 to TRBJ1-1; D is ambiguous. This CDR3 is built from 14 residues. Germline CDR1 and CDR2: MNHEY and SVGAGI. V was shortened by 2 bases and J by 6 bases, with 13 bases between the two germline ends. The CDR3 is CASSYRGVNAEAFF. The CDR3 nucleotides are TGTGCCAGCAGTTACAGAGGAGTAAACGCTGAAGCTTTCTTT.

This clone was observed a few times. The V call is TRBV5-1, the J call TRBJ2-5, with D possibly being TRBD1 (6 bases). Trimming left V 2 bases short and J 3 bases short, with 14 bases between. This CDR3 has 15 residues. CDR1 is SGHRS and CDR2 is YFSETQ in the germline V gene. The chain's CDR3 is CASSFSPGTKETQYF. As DNA, the CDR3 is TGCGCCAGCAGCTTCTCCCCCGGGACAAAAGAGACCCAGTACTTC. Complete variable domain (other parts from reference TRBV5-1 and TRBJ2-5): KAGVTQTPRYLIKTRGQQVTLSCSPISGHRSVSWYQQTPGQGLQFLFEYFSETQRNKGNFPGRFSGRQFSNSRSEMNVSTLELGDSALYLCASSFSPGTKETQYFGPGTRLLVL.

A single count supports this clone. The rearrangement links TRBV6-1 to TRBJ2-3, with 9 positions matching TRBD2. V trimming: 1 base; J trimming: 1 base; junction bases outside the gene matches: 0. Germline assignment: CDR1 MNHNS and CDR2 SASEGT. The CDR3 is made up of 15 amino acids. The CDR3 DNA reads TGTGCCAGCAGTGAAGTAGCGGGGGGCACAGATACGCAGTATTTT. This sequence encodes CASSEVAGGTDTQYF.

The chain carries TRBV18 and TRBJ1-3, with unresolved D. The length of the CDR3 is 19 residues. Trimming pared 2 bases from V and 0 bases from J, leaving 20 bases between. Germline V gene data show CDR1 as KGHSH and CDR2 as LQKENI. The CDR3, as DNA: TGTGCCAGCTCACCATTGGGCAGCGGAGCGAGAAACTCTGGAAACACCATATATTTT. It is translated as CASSPLGSGARNSGNTIYF. Full variable domain (rest looked up from reference TRBV18 and TRBJ1-3): NAGVMQNPRHLVRRRGQEARLRCSPMKGHSHVYWYRQLPEEGLKFMVYLQKENIIDESGMPKERFSAEFPKEGPSILRIQQVVRGDSAAYFCASSPLGSGARNSGNTIYFGEGSWLTVV.

The chain employs TRBV10-3 and TRBJ1-6; 7 bases fit TRBD1. The V segment lost 5 bases and the J segment 15 bases; nucleotides outside the gene matches: 7. Germline V gives CDR1 ENHRY, CDR2 SYGVKD. The CDR3 runs 12 residues. CDR3 region: CAISQPGQNLHF. CDR3 in DNA: TGTGCCATCAGTCAACCGGGACAGAACCTCCACTTT.

The rearrangement uses TRBV7-3 and TRBJ2-1, with D maybe TRBD2 (7 bases). This CDR3 has 13 residues. The germline V gene has CDR1 SGHTA and CDR2 FQGTGA. V was clipped by 5 bases and J by 9 bases, with 14 bases between them. In DNA, the CDR3 is TGTGCCAGCAGCCCGAGAGGGGGGGGTGAGCAGTTCTTC. It codes for CASSPRGGGEQFF.

This rearrangement joins TRBV3-1 (or the pseudogene TRBV3-2) to TRBJ2-1; a weak D match, TRBD2 (6 bases). The CDR3 has 15 residues. Between the trimmed V and J ends, which lost 5 bases and 5 bases, there was a span of 16 bases. Germline loops: CDR1 LGHDT, CDR2 YNNKEL (reference sequence). This CDR3 reads CASSKAGRRDNEQFF. CDR3 coding DNA: TGTGCCAGCAGCAAAGCGGGTCGTCGGGACAATGAGCAGTTCTTC.

The V gene is TRBV3-1 (or the pseudogene TRBV3-2), the J gene TRBJ1-5, with D perhaps TRBD1 (5 bases). The CDR3 extends over 16 amino acids. Germline lookup yields CDR1 LGHDT and CDR2 YNNKEL (reference sequence). With 4 bases removed from V and 2 bases from J, the gap between germline ends came to 15 bases. The CDR3: CASSPFGQTGNQPQHF. In DNA, the CDR3 is TGTGCCAGCAGCCCATTCGGACAAACCGGCAATCAGCCCCAGCATTTT.

The chain uses TRBV12-5 and TRBJ2-1; D call uncertain. CDR3 size: 11 residues. V lost 7 bases, J lost 7 bases, and 8 bases lay in between. CDR1 LGHNT and CDR2 FRNRAP come from the germline V gene. In DNA form, the CDR3 reads TGTGCTAGTGCCCCTATGAATGAGCAGTTCTTC. This gives the protein CASAPMNEQFF. Full variable domain (missing parts from reference TRBV12-5 and TRBJ2-1): DARVTQTPRHKVTEMGQEVTMRCQPILGHNTVFWYRQTMMQGLELLAYFRNRAPLDDSGMPKDRFSAEMPDATLATLKIQPSEPRDSAVYFCASAPMNEQFFGPGTRLTVL.

The gene calls are TRBV30 and TRBJ1-2; D is unresolved. Germline V gives CDR1 GTSNPN, CDR2 SVGIG (reference sequence). Trimming took 0 bases from V and 3 from J, leaving 8 bases between them. The CDR3 has 13 residues. CDR3 loop: CAWSVSKHYGYTF. CDR3 sequence (DNA): TGTGCCTGGAGTGTAAGCAAACACTATGGCTACACCTTC.

This rearrangement joins TRBV6-5 to TRBJ2-3; 10 bases map to TRBD2. This CDR3 region has 14 residues. Germline loops: CDR1 MNHEY, CDR2 SVGAGI. The CDR3: CAYAGLADTDTQYF. The CDR3 nucleotides read TGTGCGTACGCCGGACTAGCGGACACAGATACGCAGTATTTT.

The CDR3 DNA reads TGTGCCAGTAGCCTAAATACCGGGACAGGGTCCTACACCTTC. Amino acids: CASSLNTGTGSYTF. The V gene is TRBV19, the J gene TRBJ1-2; the match to TRBD1 covers 9 bases. Germline V gene data show CDR1 as LNHDA and CDR2 as SQIVND (reference sequence). With 6 bases clipped from V and 10 bases from J, the junction kept 12 bases outside the gene matches. This CDR3 is 14 amino acids long. Supplemented by reference TRBV19 and TRBJ1-2, the full variable domain reads DGGITQSPKYLFRKEGQNVTLSCEQNLNHDAMYWYRQDPGQGLRLIYYSQIVNDFQKGDIAEGYSVSREKKESFPLTVTSAQKNPTAFYLCASSLNTGTGSYTFGSGTRLTVV.

The V call is TRBV7-6, the J call TRBJ2-5; 10 bases match TRBD1. V was pared by 1 base and J by 0 bases, with 11 bases of the junction left unmatched. The germline V gene has CDR1 SGHVS and CDR2 FNYEAQ. The CDR3 sequence is 19 residues long. CDR3 loop: CASSLGGTGAPRNQETQYF. Written as DNA, the CDR3 is TGTGCCAGCAGCTTAGGCGGGACAGGGGCCCCGAGGAACCAAGAGACCCAGTACTTC.

The rearrangement uses TRBV28 and TRBJ1-2; the D is unclear. Germline CDR1 MDHEN, CDR2 SYDVKM. The CDR3 runs to 11 residues. The V gene lost 2 bases and the J gene lost 6 bases, with 4 bases spanning the gap. The CDR3 here is CASSLANGYTF. The CDR3 DNA reads TGTGCCAGCAGTTTAGCGAATGGCTACACCTTC.

The chain is built from TRBV27 and TRBJ1-1; D uncertain. The CDR3 runs to 13 residues. The germline V gene has CDR1 MNHEY and CDR2 SMNVEV (reference sequence). Trimming pared 3 bases from V and 1 base from J, leaving 6 bases between. The CDR3 here is CASSFWANTEAFF. The CDR3, as DNA: TGTGCCAGCAGTTTTTGGGCGAACACTGAAGCTTTCTTT.

This clone has only one observation. The chain joins TRBV18 to TRBJ1-1; D possibly corresponds to TRBD1 (6 bases). The length of the CDR3 is 14 residues. Germline CDR1 is KGHSH and CDR2 is LQKENI. V lost 3 bases, J lost 2 bases, and 10 bases lay in between. CDR3 region: CASSPGQSNTEAFF. CDR3 nucleotide sequence: TGTGCCAGCTCACCCGGACAGAGCAACACTGAAGCTTTCTTT.

The gene calls are TRBV9 and TRBJ1-2; D unresolved. The germline V and J ends were trimmed by 3 bases and 7 bases, with 22 bases remaining between them. Germline CDR1 is SGDLS and CDR2 is YYNGEE. The CDR3 is 16 amino acids. The CDR3 DNA follows: TGTGCCAGCAGCGGGGGAGGGAGGGCGGAAATCGCTGGCTACACCTTC. This codes for CASSGGGRAEIAGYTF.

CDR3 nucleotide sequence: TGCGCCAGCAGCCAAGATGTCAGATACGGGACACGGGATAGTCAGCCCCAGCATTTT. It specifies CASSQDVRYGTRDSQPQHF. V gene TRBV4-1 combines with J gene TRBJ1-5, with a weak D call TRBD1 (6 bases). There are 19 residues in the CDR3. Per the germline V gene, CDR1 is MGHRA and CDR2 is YSYEKL. V lost 0 bases to trimming and J lost 6 bases, with 24 bases between them.

V is TRBV10-3 and J is TRBJ2-3, with D possibly matching TRBD2 (6 bases). This CDR3 contains 14 residues. The V gene lost 3 bases and the J gene lost 6 bases, with 13 bases spanning the gap. Per the germline V gene, CDR1 is ENHRY and CDR2 is SYGVKD. This CDR3 reads CAISEGSRGDTQYF. The CDR3 DNA is TGTGCCATCAGTGAAGGGTCTCGGGGGGATACGCAGTATTTT.

The chain couples TRBV6-5 to TRBJ2-1; TRBD1 is a possible D gene (5 bases). This CDR3 region has 13 residues. Between the trimmed V and J ends, which lost 2 bases and 7 bases, there was a span of 9 bases. Germline V gives CDR1 MNHEY, CDR2 SVGAGI. The CDR3 DNA reads as TGTGCCAGCAGTTACCCAGGGAATAATGAGCAGTTCTTC. Translated, it gives CASSYPGNNEQFF.

The chain joins TRBV3-1 (or the pseudogene TRBV3-2) to TRBJ2-5, with 10 bases aligning to TRBD2. CDR3 length equals 15 residues. J lost 4 bases, V lost 3 bases, and 5 bases had no gene match. Germline CDR1 is LGHDT and CDR2 is YNNKEL (reference sequence). The CDR3 coding sequence is TGTGCCAGCAGCCAGGCCCTAGCGGGGGCAGAGACCCAGTACTTC. Amino acids: CASSQALAGAETQYF.

The CDR3 DNA follows: TGTGCCAGTAGAGGGACAGGGGTTCCAAACACTGAAGCTTTCTTT. This codes for CASRGTGVPNTEAFF. The chain is built from TRBV19 and TRBJ1-1, with TRBD1 matching 10 bases. Germline V CDR1 and CDR2: LNHDA, SQIVND (reference sequence). There are 15 residues in the CDR3. J was trimmed by 2 bases and V by 6 bases; bases with no gene match: 6.